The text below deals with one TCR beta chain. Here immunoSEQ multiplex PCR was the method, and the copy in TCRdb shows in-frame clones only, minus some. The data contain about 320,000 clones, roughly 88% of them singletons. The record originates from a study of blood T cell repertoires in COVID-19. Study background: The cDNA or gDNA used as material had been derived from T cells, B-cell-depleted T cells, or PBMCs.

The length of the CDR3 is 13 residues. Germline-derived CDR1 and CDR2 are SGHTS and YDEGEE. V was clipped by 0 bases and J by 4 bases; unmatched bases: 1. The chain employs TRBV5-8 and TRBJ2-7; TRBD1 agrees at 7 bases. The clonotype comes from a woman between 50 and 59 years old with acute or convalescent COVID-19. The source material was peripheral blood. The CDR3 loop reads CASSLDRGYEQYF. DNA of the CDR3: TGTGCCAGCAGCTTGGACAGGGGTTACGAGCAGTACTTC.